Shown below are 2 T cell receptor beta chains from a single sample sequenced in a study of identical twins. Using its own MiXCR run on the 5' RACE reads, TCRdb lists one record per CDR3 protein. Here the sample spans 250,000 or so distinct CDR3 sequences, approximately 7% being singletons. These data also featured in a second study, about yellow fever vaccine responses in identical twins.

The sample comprised memory (CD45RO+) T cells sorted from blood. These receptors came from a young woman in good health.

This clonotype was detected only a few times. The J gene is TRBJ2-3, the V gene TRBV28; perhaps D is TRBD1 or TRBD2 (5 bases each). CDR3 size: 14 residues. Germline CDR1 is MDHEN and CDR2 is SYDVKM. With 6 bases removed from V and 3 bases from J, the gap between germline ends came to 13 bases. Here the CDR3 reads CASRGPDRTDTQYF. The CDR3 nucleotides read TGTGCCAGCAGGGGACCCGACAGAACAGATACGCAGTATTTT.

In this sample, this clonotype turned up many times. V and J are TRBV12-3 or TRBV12-4 and TRBJ2-3; D not resolved. This CDR3 has 16 amino acids. The V end was cut by 5 bases, the J end by 2 bases, with 17 bases between. CDR3 nucleotides: TGTGCCAGCAGTCCTCGCTCGACCCTCTCCACAGATACGCAGTATTTT. This encodes CASSPRSTLSTDTQYF.